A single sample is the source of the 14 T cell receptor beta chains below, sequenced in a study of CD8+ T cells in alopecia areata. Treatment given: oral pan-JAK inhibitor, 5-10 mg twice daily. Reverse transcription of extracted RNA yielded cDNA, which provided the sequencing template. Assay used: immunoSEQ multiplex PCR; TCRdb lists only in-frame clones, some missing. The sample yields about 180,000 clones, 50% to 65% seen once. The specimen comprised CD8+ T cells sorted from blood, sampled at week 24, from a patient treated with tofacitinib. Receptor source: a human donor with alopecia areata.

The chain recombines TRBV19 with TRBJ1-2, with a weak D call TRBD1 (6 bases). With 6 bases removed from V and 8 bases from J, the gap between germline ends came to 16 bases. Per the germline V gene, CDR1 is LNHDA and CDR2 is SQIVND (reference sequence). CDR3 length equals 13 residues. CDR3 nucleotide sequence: TGTGCCAGTAGAGCGGGACAAGTCGAGGGCTACACCTTC. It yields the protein CASRAGQVEGYTF.

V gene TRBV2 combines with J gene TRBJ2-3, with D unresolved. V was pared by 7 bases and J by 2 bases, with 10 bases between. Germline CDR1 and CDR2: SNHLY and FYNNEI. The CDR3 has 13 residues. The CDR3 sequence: CASKTFATDTQYF. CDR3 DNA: TGTGCCAGCAAGACCTTCGCCACAGATACGCAGTATTTT.

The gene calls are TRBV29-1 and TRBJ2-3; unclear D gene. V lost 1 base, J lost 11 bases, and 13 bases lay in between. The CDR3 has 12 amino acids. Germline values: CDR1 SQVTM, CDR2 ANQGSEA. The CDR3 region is CSVEGGQPGQYF. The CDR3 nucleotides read TGCAGCGTTGAAGGTGGTCAGCCGGGGCAGTATTTT.

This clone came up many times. The CDR3 here is CASSEEGGPTDTQYF. The CDR3 nucleotides are TGTGCCAGCAGTGAAGAGGGGGGCCCCACAGATACGCAGTATTTT. The rearrangement joins TRBV6-1 to TRBJ2-3; the D call may be TRBD1 or TRBD2 (6 bases each). The CDR3 has 15 amino acids. Germline V gene lookup returns CDR1 MNHNS and CDR2 SASEGT. V was trimmed by 1 base and J by 2 bases, leaving 10 bases between them.

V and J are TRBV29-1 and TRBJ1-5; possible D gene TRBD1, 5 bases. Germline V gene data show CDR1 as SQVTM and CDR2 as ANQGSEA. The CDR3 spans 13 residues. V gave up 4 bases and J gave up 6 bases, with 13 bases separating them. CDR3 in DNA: TGCAGCGTTGCCCCAGGGTTGGGTCAGCCCCAGCATTTT. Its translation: CSVAPGLGQPQHF.

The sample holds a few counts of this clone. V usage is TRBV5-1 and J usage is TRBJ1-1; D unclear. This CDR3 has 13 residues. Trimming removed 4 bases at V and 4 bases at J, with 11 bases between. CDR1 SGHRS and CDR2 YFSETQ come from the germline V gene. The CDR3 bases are TGCGCCAGCAGCGCCTCGAGTGGCACTGAAGCTTTCTTT. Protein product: CASSASSGTEAFF. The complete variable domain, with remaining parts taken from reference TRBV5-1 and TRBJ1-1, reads KAGVTQTPRYLIKTRGQQVTLSCSPISGHRSVSWYQQTPGQGLQFLFEYFSETQRNKGNFPGRFSGRQFSNSRSEMNVSTLELGDSALYLCASSASSGTEAFFGQGTRLTVV.

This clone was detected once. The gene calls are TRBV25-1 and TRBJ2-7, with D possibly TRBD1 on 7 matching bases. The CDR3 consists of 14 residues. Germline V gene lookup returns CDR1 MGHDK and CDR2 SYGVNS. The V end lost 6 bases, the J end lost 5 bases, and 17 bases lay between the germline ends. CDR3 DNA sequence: TGTGCCAGCAGCAAGACAGGGAGGTCTGACGAGCAGTACTTC. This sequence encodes CASSKTGRSDEQYF.

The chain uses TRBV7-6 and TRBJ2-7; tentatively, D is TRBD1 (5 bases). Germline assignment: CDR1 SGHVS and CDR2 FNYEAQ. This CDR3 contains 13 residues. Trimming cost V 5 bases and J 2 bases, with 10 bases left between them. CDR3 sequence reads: CASSTRVPYEQYF. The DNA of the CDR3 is TGTGCCAGCAGCACCAGGGTGCCCTACGAGCAGTACTTC.

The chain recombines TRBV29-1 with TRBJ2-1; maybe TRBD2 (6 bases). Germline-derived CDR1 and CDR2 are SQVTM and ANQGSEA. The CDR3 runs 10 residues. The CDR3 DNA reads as TGCTCGGGGGTTTACAATGAGCAGTTCTTC. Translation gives CSGVYNEQFF.

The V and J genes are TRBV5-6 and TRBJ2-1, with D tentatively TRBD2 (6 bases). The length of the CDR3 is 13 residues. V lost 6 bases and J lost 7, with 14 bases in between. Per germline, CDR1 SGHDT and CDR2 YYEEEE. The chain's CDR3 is CASIRAGLNEQFF. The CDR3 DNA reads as TGTGCCAGCATTCGGGCGGGGTTAAATGAGCAGTTCTTC.

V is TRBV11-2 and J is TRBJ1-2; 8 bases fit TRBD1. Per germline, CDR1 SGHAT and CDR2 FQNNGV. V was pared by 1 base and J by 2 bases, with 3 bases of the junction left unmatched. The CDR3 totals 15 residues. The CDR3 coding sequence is TGTGCCAGCAGCTTAGCGCCAGGGGGCAACTATGGCTACACCTTC. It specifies CASSLAPGGNYGYTF.

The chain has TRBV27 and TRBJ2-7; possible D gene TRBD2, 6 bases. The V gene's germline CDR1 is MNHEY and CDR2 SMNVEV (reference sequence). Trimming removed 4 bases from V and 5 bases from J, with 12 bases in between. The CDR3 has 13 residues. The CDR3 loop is CASSYGGINEQYF. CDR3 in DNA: TGTGCCAGCAGTTATGGGGGGATCAACGAGCAGTACTTC.

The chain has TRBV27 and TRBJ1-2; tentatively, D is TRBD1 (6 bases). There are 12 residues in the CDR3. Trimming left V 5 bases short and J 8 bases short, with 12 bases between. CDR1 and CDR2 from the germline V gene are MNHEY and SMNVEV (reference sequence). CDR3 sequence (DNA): TGTGCCAGCAGTCCCGGGGGGGGCGGCTACACCTTC. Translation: CASSPGGGGYTF.

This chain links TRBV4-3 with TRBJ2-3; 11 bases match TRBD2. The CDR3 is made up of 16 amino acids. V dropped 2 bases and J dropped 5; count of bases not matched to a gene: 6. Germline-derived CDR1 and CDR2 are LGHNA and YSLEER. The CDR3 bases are TGCGCCAGCAGCCAATCGAGACTAGCGGGGAGAGATACGCAGTATTTT. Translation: CASSQSRLAGRDTQYF.